This T cell receptor (beta chain) was observed in a study of blood T cell repertoires in COVID-19. Cohorts were assigned according to the clinical history that participants reported. Methods used by the authors: Amplified reference gene primers provided the basis for estimating nucleated cell counts. Profiling relied on immunoSEQ multiplex PCR, and the TCRdb table lists in-frame clones only, not all of them. V and J calls and clone size are as listed in that table; D and trimming were resolved from the DNA. Altogether 300,000 to 500,000 clones are present, roughly 90% being singletons, with the ten largest covering about 2.1%. Only one count was recorded for this clone. With 2 bases clipped from V and 4 bases from J, the junction kept 8 bases outside the gene matches. The V gene's germline CDR1 is SGHAT and CDR2 FQNNGV. The CDR3 contains 18 residues.

The sequenced material came from PBMCs or T cells enriched from blood (not recorded which). The TCR was taken from a woman aged 40 to 49 with acute COVID-19. This chain joins TRBV11-2 and TRBJ2-1; 13 nucleotides line up with TRBD2. The CDR3 region is CASSLLGTSGAGYNEQFF. The CDR3 nucleotides read TGTGCCAGCAGCTTACTAGGGACTAGCGGGGCCGGGTACAATGAGCAGTTCTTC.